This T cell receptor beta chain was obtained from a study of cytomegalovirus exposure and HLA in healthy donors. Regarding the study as a whole: The authors confirmed in vitro that three CMV-associated chains were specific for CMV antigens. The authors judged a highly shared variant cluster likely a sequencing artifact.

The PCR made use of 60 Vbeta and 13 Jbeta primers. Sequenced by immunoSEQ multiplex PCR; TCRdb stores in-frame clones only, minus some. Of fewer than 60,000 clones listed, approximately 77% are singletons. Note on this clone: Its specificity is unknown.

This TCR derives from a woman aged 40 to 55 in good health and CMV-seropositive. Input material: PBMCs.

The CDR3 loop is CAWSVQSPSGPGELFF. CDR3 DNA sequence: TGTGCCTGGAGTGTACAGTCGCCTAGCGGCCCTGGGGAGCTGTTTTTT. The V and J genes are TRBV30 and TRBJ2-2, with TRBD2 identical over 7 bases. Germline CDR1 and CDR2: GTSNPN and SVGIG (reference sequence). The CDR3 contains 16 residues. V lost 0 bases to trimming and J lost 8 bases; unmatched junction nucleotides: 12. The full variable domain, in which reference TRBV30 and TRBJ2-2 provide the parts outside the CDR3, is SQTIHQWPATLVQPVGSPLSLECTVEGTSNPNLYWYRQAAGRGLQLLFYSVGIGQISSEVPQNLSASRPQDRQFILSSKKLLLSDSGFYLCAWSVQSPSGPGELFFGEGSRLTVL.